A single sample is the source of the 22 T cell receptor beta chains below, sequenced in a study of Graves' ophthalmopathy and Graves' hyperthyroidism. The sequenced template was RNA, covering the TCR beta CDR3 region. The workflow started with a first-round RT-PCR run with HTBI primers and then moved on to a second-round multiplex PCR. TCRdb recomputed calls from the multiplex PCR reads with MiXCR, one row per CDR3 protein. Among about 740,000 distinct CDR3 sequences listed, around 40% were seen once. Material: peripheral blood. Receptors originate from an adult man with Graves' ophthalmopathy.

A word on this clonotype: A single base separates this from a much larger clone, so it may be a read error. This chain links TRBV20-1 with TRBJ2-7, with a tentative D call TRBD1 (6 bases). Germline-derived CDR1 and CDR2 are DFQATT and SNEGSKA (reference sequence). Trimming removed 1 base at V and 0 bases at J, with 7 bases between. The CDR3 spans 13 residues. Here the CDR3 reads CSARADSSYEQYF. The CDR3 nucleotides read TGCAGTGCTAGAGCGGACAGCTCCTACGAGCAGTACTTC.

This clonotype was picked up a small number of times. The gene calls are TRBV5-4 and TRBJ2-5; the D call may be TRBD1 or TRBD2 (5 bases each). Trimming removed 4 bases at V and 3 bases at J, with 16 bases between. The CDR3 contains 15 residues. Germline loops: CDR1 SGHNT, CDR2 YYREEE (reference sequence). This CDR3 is CASSPARDLKETQYF. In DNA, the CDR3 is TGTGCCAGCAGCCCGGCGAGGGACCTTAAAGAGACCCAGTACTTC.

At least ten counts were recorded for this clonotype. CDR3: CSVEGVETQYF. The DNA of the CDR3 is TGCAGCGTTGAAGGGGTTGAGACCCAGTACTTC. This chain links TRBV29-1 with TRBJ2-5; no clear D gene. Germline V gene sequence: CDR1 SQVTM, CDR2 ANQGSEA. This CDR3 comprises 11 residues. The ends were cut back, 1 base at V and 5 bases at J, with 5 bases in the middle.

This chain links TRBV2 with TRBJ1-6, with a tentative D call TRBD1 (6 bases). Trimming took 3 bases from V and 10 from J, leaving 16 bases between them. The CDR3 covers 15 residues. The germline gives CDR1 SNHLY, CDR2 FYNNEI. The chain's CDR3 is CASSDRWGQGSPLHF. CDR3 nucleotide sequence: TGTGCCAGCAGTGACAGGTGGGGGCAGGGATCACCCCTCCACTTT.

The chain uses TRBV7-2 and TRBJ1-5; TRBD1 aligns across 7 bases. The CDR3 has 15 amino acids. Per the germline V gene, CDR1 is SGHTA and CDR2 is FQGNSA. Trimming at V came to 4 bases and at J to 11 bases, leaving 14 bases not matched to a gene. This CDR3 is CASSSTGRAWETQHF. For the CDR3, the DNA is TGTGCCAGCAGCTCGACAGGGAGGGCCTGGGAGACCCAGCATTTT.

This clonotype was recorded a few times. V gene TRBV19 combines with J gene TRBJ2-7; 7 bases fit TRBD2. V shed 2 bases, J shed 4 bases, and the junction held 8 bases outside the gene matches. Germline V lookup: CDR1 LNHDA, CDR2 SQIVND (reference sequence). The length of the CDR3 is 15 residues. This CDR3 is CASSITGLGRYEQYF. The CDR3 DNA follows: TGTGCCAGTAGTATAACCGGCCTCGGGAGGTACGAGCAGTACTTC.

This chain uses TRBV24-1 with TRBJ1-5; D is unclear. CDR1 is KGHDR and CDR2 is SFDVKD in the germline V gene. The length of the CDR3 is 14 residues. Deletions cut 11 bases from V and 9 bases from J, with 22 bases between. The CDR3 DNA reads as TGTGCCAGCACCTCAAGGCAGGCCTATTCGCCCCAGCATTTT. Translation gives CASTSRQAYSPQHF.

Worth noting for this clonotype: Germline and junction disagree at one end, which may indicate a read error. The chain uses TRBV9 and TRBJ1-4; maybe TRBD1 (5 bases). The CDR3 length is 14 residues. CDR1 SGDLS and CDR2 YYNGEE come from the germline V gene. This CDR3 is CASSPEQLQEKLLF. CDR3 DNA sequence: TGTGCCAGCAGTCCTGAACAGTTACAGGAAAAACTGCTTTTT. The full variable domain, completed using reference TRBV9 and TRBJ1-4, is DSGVTQTPKHLITATGQRVTLRCSPRSGDLSVYWYQQSLDQGLQFLIQYYNGEERAKGNILERFSAQQFPDLHSELNLSSLELGDSALYFCASSPEQLQEKLLFGSGTQLSVL.

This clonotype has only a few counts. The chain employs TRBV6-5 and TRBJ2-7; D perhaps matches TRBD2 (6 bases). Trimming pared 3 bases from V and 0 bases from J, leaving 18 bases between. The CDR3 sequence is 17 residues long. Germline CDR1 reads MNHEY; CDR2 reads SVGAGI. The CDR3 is CASSYEPAGTSSYEQYF. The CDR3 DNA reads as TGTGCCAGCAGTTATGAGCCCGCGGGGACGAGCTCCTACGAGCAGTACTTC.

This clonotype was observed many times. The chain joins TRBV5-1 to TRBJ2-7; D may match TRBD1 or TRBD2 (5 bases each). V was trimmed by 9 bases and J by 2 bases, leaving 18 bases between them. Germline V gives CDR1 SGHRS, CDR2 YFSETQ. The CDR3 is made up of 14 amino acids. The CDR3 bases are TGCGCCACCTCTTGGGGGACGGGAACCTACGAGCAGTACTTC. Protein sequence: CATSWGTGTYEQYF.

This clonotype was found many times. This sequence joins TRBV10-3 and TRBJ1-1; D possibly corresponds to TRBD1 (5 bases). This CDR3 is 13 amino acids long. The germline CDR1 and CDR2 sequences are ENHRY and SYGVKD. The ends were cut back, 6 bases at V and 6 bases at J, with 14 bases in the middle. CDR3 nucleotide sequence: TGTGCCATCAGCGATGACAGTGCCGCTGAAGCTTTCTTT. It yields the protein CAISDDSAAEAFF.

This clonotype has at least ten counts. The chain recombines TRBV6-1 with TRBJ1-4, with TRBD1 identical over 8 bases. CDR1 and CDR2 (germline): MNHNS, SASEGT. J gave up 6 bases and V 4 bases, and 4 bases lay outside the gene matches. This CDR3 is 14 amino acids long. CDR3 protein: CASSAGTGDEKLFF. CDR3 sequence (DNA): TGTGCCAGCAGTGCTGGGACAGGCGATGAAAAACTGTTTTTT.

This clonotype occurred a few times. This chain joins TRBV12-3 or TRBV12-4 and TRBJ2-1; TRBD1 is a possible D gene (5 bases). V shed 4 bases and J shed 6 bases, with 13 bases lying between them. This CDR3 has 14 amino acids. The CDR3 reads CASSSLYRINEQFF. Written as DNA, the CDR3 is TGTGCCAGCAGTTCCCTTTACAGGATCAATGAGCAGTTCTTC.

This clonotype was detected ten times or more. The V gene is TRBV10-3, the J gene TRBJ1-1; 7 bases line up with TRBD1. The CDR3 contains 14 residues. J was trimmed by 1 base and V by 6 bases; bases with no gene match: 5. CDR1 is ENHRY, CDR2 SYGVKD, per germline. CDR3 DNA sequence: TGTGCCATCAGCCGACAGGGAGCGAACACTGAAGCTTTCTTT. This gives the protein CAISRQGANTEAFF.

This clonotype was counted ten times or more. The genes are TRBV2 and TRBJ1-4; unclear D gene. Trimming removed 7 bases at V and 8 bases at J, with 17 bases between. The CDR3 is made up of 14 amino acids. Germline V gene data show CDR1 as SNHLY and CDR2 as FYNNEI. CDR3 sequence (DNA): TGTGCCAGCATAATTCGAGGAGGTGGCGAAAAACTGTTTTTT. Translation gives CASIIRGGGEKLFF.

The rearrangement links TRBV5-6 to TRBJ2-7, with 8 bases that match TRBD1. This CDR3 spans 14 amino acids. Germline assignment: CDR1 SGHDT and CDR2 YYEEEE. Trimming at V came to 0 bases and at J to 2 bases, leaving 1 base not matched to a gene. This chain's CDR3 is CASSLGTGPYEQYV. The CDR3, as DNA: TGTGCCAGCAGCTTGGGGACAGGGCCCTACGAGCAGTACGTC.

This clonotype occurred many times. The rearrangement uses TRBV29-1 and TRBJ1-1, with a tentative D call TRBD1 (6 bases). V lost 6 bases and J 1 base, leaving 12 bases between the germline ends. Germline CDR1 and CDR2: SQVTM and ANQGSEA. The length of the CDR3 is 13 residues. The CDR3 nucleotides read TGCAGCGTCTGGACAGTATCGAACACTGAAGCTTTCTTT. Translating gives CSVWTVSNTEAFF.

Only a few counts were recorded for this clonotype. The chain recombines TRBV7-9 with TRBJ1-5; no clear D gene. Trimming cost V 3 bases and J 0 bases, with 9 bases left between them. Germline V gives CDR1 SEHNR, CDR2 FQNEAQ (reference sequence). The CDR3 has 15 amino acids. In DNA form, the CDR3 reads TGTGCCAGCAGCTTTATGGTTTATAGCAATCAGCCCCAGCATTTT. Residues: CASSFMVYSNQPQHF.

This CDR3 reads CASSVGEGANEQFF. In DNA, the CDR3 is TGTGCCAGCAGCGTAGGGGAGGGTGCAAATGAGCAGTTCTTC. V gene TRBV9 combines with J gene TRBJ2-5; TRBD2 matches 7 bases. The end of the DNA is better explained by TRBJ2-1, so the J call may be wrong. Germline CDR1 reads SGDLS; CDR2 reads YYNGEE. This CDR3 is 14 amino acids long.

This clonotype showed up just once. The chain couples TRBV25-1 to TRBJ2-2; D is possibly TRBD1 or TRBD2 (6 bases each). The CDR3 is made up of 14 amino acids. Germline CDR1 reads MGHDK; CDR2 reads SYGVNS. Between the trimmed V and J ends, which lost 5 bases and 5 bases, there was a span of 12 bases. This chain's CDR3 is CASSFGGRTGELFF. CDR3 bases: TGTGCCAGCAGTTTTGGGGGGCGGACCGGGGAGCTGTTTTTT.

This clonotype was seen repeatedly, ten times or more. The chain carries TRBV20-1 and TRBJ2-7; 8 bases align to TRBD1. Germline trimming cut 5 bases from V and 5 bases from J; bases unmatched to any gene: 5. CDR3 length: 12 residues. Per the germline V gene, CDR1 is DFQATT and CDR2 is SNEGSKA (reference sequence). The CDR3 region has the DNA TGCAGTGCTGAAGGACAGGGCAACGAGCAGTACTTC. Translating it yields CSAEGQGNEQYF.

The CDR3 DNA is TGTGCCAGCTCACCATTCGATGCACAGCCAAATTCACCCCTCCACTTT. Translating it yields CASSPFDAQPNSPLHF. V and J are TRBV9 and TRBJ1-6; D gene ambiguous. The V end lost 7 bases, the J end lost 7 bases, and 21 bases lay between the germline ends. Germline V gives CDR1 SGDLS, CDR2 YYNGEE. The length of the CDR3 is 16 residues.